The rows below give T cell receptor beta chains drawn from one sample of a study of graft-versus-host responses after intestinal transplantation. Some clones are missing from TCRdb's copy, which holds only in-frame ones; the method was immunoSEQ multiplex PCR. The sample includes some 25,000 clones, more than 85% of them seen just once. Specimen: PBMCs, collected approximately 39 days after intestinal transplant. These TCRs come from a human patient who received an intestinal transplant, so some T cells may come from the graft donor. CDR3s include the opening cysteine and the closing phenylalanine or tryptophan. The D gene is left open where the match is weak. Rows may omit the clone size; those that give it use once, few, many or a size class.

J,size,D,V,CDR3,DNA
TRBJ2-1,NA,NA,TRBV15,CATSRARREQFF,TGTGCCACCAGCAGAGCGAGGAGGGAGCAGTTCTTC
TRBJ1-5,NA,NA,TRBV25-1,CASSDPVVNQPQHF,TGTGCCAGCAGTGATCCAGTTGTCAATCAGCCCCAGCATTTT
TRBJ2-3,NA,NA,TRBV28,CAVRGTDTQYF,TGTGCCGTTAGGGGCACAGATACGCAGTATTTT
TRBJ2-1,few,TRBD1,TRBV7-9,CASSGQGYEQFF,TGTGCCAGCAGCGGACAGGGATATGAGCAGTTCTTC
TRBJ2-1,NA,NA,TRBV10-3,CAILVVGDYNEQFF,TGTGCCATTCTGGTAGTAGGAGACTACAATGAGCAGTTCTTC
TRBJ2-5,NA,TRBD1,TRBV28,CASSSLFRGRETQYF,TGTGCCAGCAGCTCCCTCTTTAGGGGGCGAGAGACCCAGTACTTC
TRBJ2-1,NA,TRBD1,TRBV30,CAWSVAQGAYNEQFF,TGTGCCTGGAGTGTAGCCCAGGGGGCCTACAATGAGCAGTTCTTC
TRBJ2-7,NA,NA,TRBV27,CASSLGAFPYEQYF,TGTGCCAGCAGTTTGGGCGCTTTCCCCTACGAGCAGTACTTC
TRBJ2-3,NA,NA,TRBV7-8,CASSLEGTSADTQYF,TGTGCCAGCAGCTTAGAGGGGACCAGTGCAGATACGCAGTATTTT
TRBJ1-4,NA,TRBD1,TRBV5-6,CASSLGQGGPQSTNEKLFF,TGTGCCAGCAGCTTGGGACAGGGGGGGCCCCAATCAACTAATGAAAAACTGTTTTTT
TRBJ2-1,once,NA,TRBV6-5,CASSYSRSLGNEQFF,TGTGCCAGCAGTTACTCCCGGAGCCTGGGCAATGAGCAGTTCTTC
TRBJ2-7,NA,NA,TRBV4-1,CASSQFEGLPYEQYF,TGCGCCAGCAGCCAGTTTGAGGGTCTACCCTACGAGCAGTACTTC
TRBJ2-1,NA,TRBD2,TRBV9,CASSVSGTYNEQFF,TGTGCCAGCAGCGTCAGCGGGACCTACAATGAGCAGTTCTTC
TRBJ1-5,NA,NA,TRBV4-2,CASSLLKNQPQHF,TGTGCCAGCAGCTTGCTGAAAAATCAGCCCCAGCATTTT
TRBJ2-2,NA,TRBD1,TRBV28,CASSLQLTGATGELFF,TGTGCCAGCAGTTTACAATTAACAGGGGCCACCGGGGAGCTGTTTTTT
TRBJ1-2,NA,NA,TRBV7-9,CASSAIRQGGGYTF,TGTGCCAGCAGCGCGATAAGGCAGGGAGGCGGCTACACCTTC
TRBJ1-5,NA,NA,TRBV6-5,CASTPGVRQPQHF,TGTGCCAGCACCCCAGGGGTCAGGCAGCCCCAGCATTTT
TRBJ2-1,NA,TRBD2,TRBV4-3,CASSQDRLAGVFDEQFF,TGCGCCAGCAGCCAAGACAGACTAGCGGGAGTGTTCGATGAGCAGTTCTTC
TRBJ2-1,NA,NA,TRBV28,CASSLWRYNEQFF,TGTGCCAGCAGTTTATGGAGGTACAATGAGCAGTTCTTC
TRBJ2-7,NA,NA,TRBV19,CASSRTGSSYEQYF,TGTGCCAGTAGTAGGACCGGAAGCTCCTACGAGCAGTACTTC
TRBJ2-5,NA,NA,TRBV5-6,CASGTGTPQSDQYF,TGTGCCAGCGGGACCGGGACACCCCAAAGTGACCAGTACTTC
TRBJ2-1,once,NA,TRBV4-1,CASSQDRILESYNEQFF,TGCGCCAGCAGCCAAGATCGGATACTCGAGTCCTACAATGAGCAGTTCTTC
TRBJ2-7,NA,NA,TRBV28,CASRGGGGVGYEQYF,TGTGCCAGCAGGGGGGGCGGAGGTGTGGGGTACGAGCAGTACTTC
TRBJ1-3,few,NA,TRBV19,CASRKGKGNTIYF,TGTGCCAGTAGGAAAGGGAAAGGAAACACCATATATTTT
TRBJ1-4,NA,NA,TRBV10-2,CASSGPTTNEKLFF,TGCGCCAGCAGTGGTCCTACAACTAATGAAAAACTGTTTTTT
TRBJ2-3,NA,NA,TRBV28,CASATPSTDTQYF,TGTGCCAGCGCAACCCCTAGCACAGATACGCAGTATTTT
TRBJ2-7,NA,NA,TRBV27,CASSLALAGSYEQYF,TGTGCCAGCAGTTTGGCCCTGGCCGGATCCTACGAGCAGTACTTC
TRBJ2-3,NA,TRBD2,TRBV28,CASSLRTSTDTQYF,TGTGCCAGCAGTCTCCGGACTAGTACAGATACGCAGTATTTT
TRBJ1-2,NA,NA,TRBV7-9,CASSSTGDYGYTF,TGTGCCAGCAGCTCTACTGGGGACTATGGCTACACCTTC
TRBJ2-1,NA,TRBD2,TRBV12-5,CASGLTSDNEQFF,TGTGCTAGTGGTTTGACTAGCGACAATGAGCAGTTCTTC
TRBJ2-5,once,NA,TRBV10-3,CAISLQETQYF,TGTGCCATCAGCCTTCAAGAGACCCAGTACTTC
TRBJ2-4,NA,NA,TRBV5-1,CASSHSRVTKNIQYF,TGCGCCAGCAGCCATTCCAGGGTTACCAAAAACATTCAGTACTTC
TRBJ1-3,NA,NA,TRBV7-8,CASSLLSSGNTIYF,TGTGCCAGCAGCTTATTATCGTCTGGAAACACCATATATTTT
TRBJ1-2,NA,NA,TRBV5-3,CARSLVGNYGYTF,TGTGCCAGAAGCTTGGTAGGGAACTATGGCTACACCTTC
TRBJ1-2,NA,NA,TRBV6-6,CASSYKGEHYGYTF,TGTGCCAGCAGTTACAAAGGGGAGCACTATGGCTACACCTTC
TRBJ2-1,NA,NA,TRBV4-1,CASSRFRGANSYNEQFF,TGCGCCAGCAGCCGCTTTAGGGGGGCAAACTCCTACAATGAGCAGTTCTTC
TRBJ1-1,NA,NA,TRBV4-3,CASNSRGFFWDTEAFF,TGCGCCAGCAATTCTCGGGGGTTTTTCTGGGACACTGAAGCTTTCTTT
TRBJ2-5,NA,NA,TRBV5-1,CASSLLWRGTLRETQYF,TGCGCCAGCAGCTTGTTATGGCGCGGGACCCTCCGGGAGACCCAGTACTTC
TRBJ1-1,NA,NA,TRBV6-5,CASSYSGAGNTEAFF,TGTGCCAGCAGTTACTCAGGGGCCGGGAACACTGAAGCTTTCTTT
TRBJ2-1,once,TRBD2,TRBV7-8,CASSLRLAEYNEQFF,TGTGCCAGCAGCTTGAGACTAGCGGAGTACAATGAGCAGTTCTTC
TRBJ2-1,NA,NA,TRBV19,CASTKAVKGYNEQFF,TGTGCCAGTACAAAAGCAGTGAAGGGTTACAATGAGCAGTTCTTC
TRBJ1-1,once,NA,TRBV19,CASRSDTRVTEAFF,TGTGCCAGTAGAAGCGACACCCGGGTAACTGAAGCTTTCTTT
TRBJ2-7,few,NA,TRBV2,CASRDLRDFGNEQYF,TGTGCCAGCAGGGACCTAAGGGATTTCGGTAACGAGCAGTACTTC
TRBJ2-1,NA,TRBD2,TRBV19,CASSASGSSSYNEQFF,TGTGCCAGTAGCGCTAGCGGGAGCAGCTCCTACAATGAGCAGTTCTTC
TRBJ2-1,NA,TRBD2,TRBV4-1,CASSLRVSGSPNEQFF,TGCGCCAGCAGCCTCCGAGTGAGCGGGAGTCCCAATGAGCAGTTCTTC
TRBJ2-5,few,TRBD1,TRBV28,CASSYPTGVETQYF,TGTGCCAGCAGTTACCCGACAGGGGTGGAGACCCAGTACTTC
TRBJ2-7,NA,NA,TRBV5-1,CASSLGVGGEDEQYF,TGCGCCAGCAGCTTGGGGGTTGGAGGTGAGGACGAGCAGTACTTC
TRBJ2-7,NA,NA,TRBV14,CASSQDWTGAFGNSYEQYF,TGTGCCAGCAGCCAAGACTGGACTGGGGCCTTTGGGAACTCCTACGAGCAGTACTTC
TRBJ2-4,NA,NA,TRBV27,CATLFDGLNHF,TGTGCCACTTTATTCGACGGACTAAACCACTTC
TRBJ2-7,NA,TRBD2,TRBV7-2,CASSAGLAGVHEQYF,TGTGCCAGCAGCGCAGGACTAGCGGGAGTGCACGAGCAGTACTTC
TRBJ2-7,NA,TRBD1,TRBV7-2,CAAGGLHEQYF,TGTGCCGCAGGGGGCCTCCACGAGCAGTACTTC
TRBJ2-7,NA,TRBD2,TRBV2,CASSPRLAQWDEQYF,TGTGCCAGCAGTCCACGACTAGCGCAATGGGACGAGCAGTACTTC
TRBJ2-1,NA,NA,TRBV6-1,CASSEPPGEQFF,TGTGCCAGCAGTGAACCGCCTGGTGAGCAGTTCTTC